The sequence of this T cell receptor (beta chain) was determined in a study of Graves' ophthalmopathy and Graves' hyperthyroidism. Newly diagnosed hyperthyroidism donors, aged 18 to 65, duration under 2 months. The ends lost 6 bases at V and 0 bases at J; junction bases unmatched: 1. This CDR3 is 15 amino acids long. From germline, CDR1 is MNHNS and CDR2 SASEGT. CDR3 regions of TCR beta were amplified from RNA transcripts. Investigators did first-round RT-PCR with HTBI primers, then second-round multiplex PCR. TCRdb recomputed calls from the multiplex PCR reads with MiXCR, one row per CDR3 protein. The sample shows 400,000 to 450,000 distinct CDR3 sequences, around a fifth of them seen only once.

Sequencing was performed on peripheral blood. The rearrangement links TRBV6-1 to TRBJ1-5; 11 bases map to TRBD1. The sequence was collected from a young woman with stable Graves' hyperthyroidism. The CDR3: CASRGQGASNQPQHF. The CDR3, as DNA: TGTGCCAGCAGAGGACAGGGGGCTAGCAATCAGCCCCAGCATTTT.